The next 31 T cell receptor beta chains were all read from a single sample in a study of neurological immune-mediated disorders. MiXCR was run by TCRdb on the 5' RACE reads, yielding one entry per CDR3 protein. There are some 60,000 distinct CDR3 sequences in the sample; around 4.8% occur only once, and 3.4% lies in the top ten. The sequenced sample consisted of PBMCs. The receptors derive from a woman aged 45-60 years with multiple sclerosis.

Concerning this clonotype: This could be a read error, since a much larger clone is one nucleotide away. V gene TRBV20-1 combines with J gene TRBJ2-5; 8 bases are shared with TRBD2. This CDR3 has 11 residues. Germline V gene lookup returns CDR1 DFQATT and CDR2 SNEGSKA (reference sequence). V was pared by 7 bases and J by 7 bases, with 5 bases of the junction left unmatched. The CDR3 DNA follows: TGCAGTGTCGGGGGGGATGGGACCCAGTACTTC. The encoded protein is CSVGGDGTQYF.

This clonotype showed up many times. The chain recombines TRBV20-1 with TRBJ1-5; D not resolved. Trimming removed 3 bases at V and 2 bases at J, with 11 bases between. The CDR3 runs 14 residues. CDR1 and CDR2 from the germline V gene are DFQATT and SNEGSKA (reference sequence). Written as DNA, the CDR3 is TGCAGTGCTAGGAGGGCCTTAGGCAATCAGCCCCAGCATTTT. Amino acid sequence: CSARRALGNQPQHF.

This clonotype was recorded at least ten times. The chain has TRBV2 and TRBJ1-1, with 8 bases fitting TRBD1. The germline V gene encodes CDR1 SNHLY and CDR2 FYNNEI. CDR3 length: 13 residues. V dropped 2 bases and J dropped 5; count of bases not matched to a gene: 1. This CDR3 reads CASSEQGATEAFF. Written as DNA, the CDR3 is TGTGCCAGCAGTGAACAGGGGGCGACTGAAGCTTTCTTT.

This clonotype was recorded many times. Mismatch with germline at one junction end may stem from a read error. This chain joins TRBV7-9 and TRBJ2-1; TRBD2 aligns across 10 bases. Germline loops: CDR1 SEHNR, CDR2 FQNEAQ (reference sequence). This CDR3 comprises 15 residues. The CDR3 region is CASSFSGGSSNEQFF. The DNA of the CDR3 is TGTGCCAGCAGTTTTAGCGGGGGGTCCTCCAATGAGCAGTTCTTC.

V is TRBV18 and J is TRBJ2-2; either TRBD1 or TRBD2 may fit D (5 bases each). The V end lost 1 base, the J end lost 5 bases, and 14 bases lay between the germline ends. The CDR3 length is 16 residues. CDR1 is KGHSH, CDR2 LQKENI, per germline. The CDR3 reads CASSPQRQGSTGELFF. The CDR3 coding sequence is TGTGCCAGCTCACCACAGCGGCAGGGCTCGACCGGGGAGCTGTTTTTT.

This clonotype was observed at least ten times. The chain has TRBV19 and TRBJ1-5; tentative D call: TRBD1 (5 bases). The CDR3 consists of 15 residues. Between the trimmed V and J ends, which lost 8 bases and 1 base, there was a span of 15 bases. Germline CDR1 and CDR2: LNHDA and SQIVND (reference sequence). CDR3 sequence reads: CASSDGTASNQPQHF. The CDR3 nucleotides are TGTGCCAGTTCCGACGGGACGGCAAGCAATCAGCCCCAGCATTTT.

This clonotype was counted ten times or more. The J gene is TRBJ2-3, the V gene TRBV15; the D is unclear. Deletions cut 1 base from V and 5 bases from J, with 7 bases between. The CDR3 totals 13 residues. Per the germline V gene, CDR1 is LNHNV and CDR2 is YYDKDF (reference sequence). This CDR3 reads CATSRVLEDTQYF. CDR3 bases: TGTGCCACCAGCAGAGTTTTGGAAGATACGCAGTATTTT. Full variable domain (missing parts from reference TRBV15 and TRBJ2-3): DAMVIQNPRYQVTQFGKPVTLSCSQTLNHNVMYWYQQKSSQAPKLLFHYYDKDFNNEADTPDNFQSRRPNTSFCFLDIRSPGLGDTAMYLCATSRVLEDTQYFGPGTRLTVL.

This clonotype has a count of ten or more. Written as DNA, the CDR3 is TGCAGTGCTAGGCATCCCAGATGGGAGAACACTGAAGCTTTCTTT. This codes for CSARHPRWENTEAFF. The chain links TRBV20-1 to TRBJ1-1; D not certain. The CDR3 sequence is 15 residues long. The germline V gene has CDR1 DFQATT and CDR2 SNEGSKA (reference sequence). V was trimmed by 3 bases and J by 1 base, leaving 15 bases between them.

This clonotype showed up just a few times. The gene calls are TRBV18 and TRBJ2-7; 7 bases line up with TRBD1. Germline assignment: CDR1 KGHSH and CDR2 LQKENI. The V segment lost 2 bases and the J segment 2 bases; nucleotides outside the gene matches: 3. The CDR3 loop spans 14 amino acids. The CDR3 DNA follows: TGTGCCAGCTCACCAGGACAGGAGCCCTACGAGCAGTACTTC. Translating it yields CASSPGQEPYEQYF.

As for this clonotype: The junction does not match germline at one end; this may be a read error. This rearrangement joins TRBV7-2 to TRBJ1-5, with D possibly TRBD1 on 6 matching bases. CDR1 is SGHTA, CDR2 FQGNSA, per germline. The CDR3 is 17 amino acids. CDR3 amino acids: CASSLRAMTDRGQPQNF. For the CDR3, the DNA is TGTGCCAGCAGCTTACGCGCTATGACGGACCGGGGGCAGCCCCAGAATTTT.

Here the CDR3 reads CASSQDHASPSGGVVDTQYF. The CDR3, as DNA: TGCGCCAGCAGCCAAGACCATGCCTCGCCTAGCGGGGGGGTGGTAGATACGCAGTATTTT. V gene TRBV4-3 combines with J gene TRBJ2-3, with 12 bases fitting TRBD2. V lost 0 bases and J lost 5; bases outside the gene matches: 15. The CDR3 loop spans 20 amino acids. Germline assignment: CDR1 LGHNA and CDR2 YSLEER.

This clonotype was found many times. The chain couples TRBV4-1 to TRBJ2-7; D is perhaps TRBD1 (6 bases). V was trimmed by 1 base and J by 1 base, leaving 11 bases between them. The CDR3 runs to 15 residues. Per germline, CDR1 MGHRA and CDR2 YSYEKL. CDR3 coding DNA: TGCGCCAGCAGCCAAGCTGGTGGACAGTCCTACGAGCAGTACTTC. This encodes CASSQAGGQSYEQYF.

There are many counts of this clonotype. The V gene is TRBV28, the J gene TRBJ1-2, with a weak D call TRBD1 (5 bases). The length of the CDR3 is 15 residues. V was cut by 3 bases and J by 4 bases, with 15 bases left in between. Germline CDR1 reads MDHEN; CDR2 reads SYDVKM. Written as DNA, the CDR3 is TGTGCCAGCAGTTTCCGCGGGGGGACGCGCTATGGCTACACCTTC. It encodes CASSFRGGTRYGYTF.

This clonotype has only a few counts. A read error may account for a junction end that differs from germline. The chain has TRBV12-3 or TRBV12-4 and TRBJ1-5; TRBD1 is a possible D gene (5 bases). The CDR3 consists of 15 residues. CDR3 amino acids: CASSLQGLGNQPQNF. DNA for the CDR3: TGTGCCAGCAGTTTACAGGGTCTCGGCAATCAGCCCCAGAATTTT.

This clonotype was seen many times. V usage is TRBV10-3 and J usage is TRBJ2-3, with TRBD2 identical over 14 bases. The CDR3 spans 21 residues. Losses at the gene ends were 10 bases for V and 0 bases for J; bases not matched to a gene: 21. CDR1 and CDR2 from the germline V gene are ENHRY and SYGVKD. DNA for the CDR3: TGTGCCAGCAATGACAGGACCGGGACTAGCGGGGGCCGCATCAGCACAGATACGCAGTATTTT. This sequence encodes CASNDRTGTSGGRISTDTQYF.

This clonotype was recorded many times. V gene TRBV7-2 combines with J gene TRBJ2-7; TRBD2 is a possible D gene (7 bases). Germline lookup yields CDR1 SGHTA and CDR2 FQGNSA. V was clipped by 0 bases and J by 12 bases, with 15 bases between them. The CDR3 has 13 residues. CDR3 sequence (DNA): TGTGCCAGCAGCTTAGCGCGGCGGGGGCAACCGTACTTC. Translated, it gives CASSLARRGQPYF.

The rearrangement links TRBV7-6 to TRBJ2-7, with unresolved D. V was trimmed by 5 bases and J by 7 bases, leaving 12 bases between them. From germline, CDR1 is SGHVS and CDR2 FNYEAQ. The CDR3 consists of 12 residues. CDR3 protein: CASSKDGQEQYF. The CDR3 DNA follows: TGTGCCAGCAGCAAAGACGGCCAAGAGCAGTACTTC.

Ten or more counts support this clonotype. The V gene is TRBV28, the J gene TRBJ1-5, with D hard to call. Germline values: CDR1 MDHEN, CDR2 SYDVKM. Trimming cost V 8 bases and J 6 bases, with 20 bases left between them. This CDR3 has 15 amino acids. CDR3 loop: CASFGWQREGQPQHF. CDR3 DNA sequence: TGTGCCAGCTTCGGGTGGCAGAGGGAAGGTCAGCCCCAGCATTTT.

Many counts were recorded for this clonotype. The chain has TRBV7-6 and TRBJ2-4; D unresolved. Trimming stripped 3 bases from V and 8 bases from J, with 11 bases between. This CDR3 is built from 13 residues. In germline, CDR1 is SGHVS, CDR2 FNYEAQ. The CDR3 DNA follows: TGTGCCAGCAGCTTGCGGCTTTCGGACATTCAGTACTTC. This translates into CASSLRLSDIQYF.

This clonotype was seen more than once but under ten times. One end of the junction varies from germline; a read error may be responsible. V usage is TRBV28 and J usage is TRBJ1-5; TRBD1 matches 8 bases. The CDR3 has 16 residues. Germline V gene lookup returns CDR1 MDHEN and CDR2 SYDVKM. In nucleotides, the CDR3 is TGTGCCAGCAGTCCATCCCCAAGACAGGGGTTTCAGCCCCAGAATTTT. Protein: CASSPSPRQGFQPQNF. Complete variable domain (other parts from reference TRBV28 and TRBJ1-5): DVKVTQSSRYLVKRTGEKVFLECVQDMDHENMFWYRQDPGLGLRLIYFSYDVKMKEKGDIPEGYSVSREKKERFSLILESASTNQTSMYLCASSPSPRQGFQPQNFGDGTRLSIL.

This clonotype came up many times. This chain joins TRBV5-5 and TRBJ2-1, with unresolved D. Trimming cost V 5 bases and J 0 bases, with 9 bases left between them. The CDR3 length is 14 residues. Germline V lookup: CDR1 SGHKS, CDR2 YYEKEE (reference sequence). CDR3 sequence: CASRGTSSYNEQFF. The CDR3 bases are TGTGCCAGCAGGGGTACCAGCTCCTACAATGAGCAGTTCTTC.

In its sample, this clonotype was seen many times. The CDR3 reads CASSPGLAGGRVDTQYF. The CDR3 DNA reads as TGTGCCAGCAGCCCAGGACTAGCGGGGGGCCGGGTAGATACGCAGTATTTT. The chain combines TRBV7-6 with TRBJ2-3, with 14 bases that match TRBD2. The junction had 9 bases not matched to a gene; V was cut back by 5 bases and J by 5 bases. The CDR3 length is 17 residues. Germline-derived CDR1 and CDR2 are SGHVS and FNYEAQ.

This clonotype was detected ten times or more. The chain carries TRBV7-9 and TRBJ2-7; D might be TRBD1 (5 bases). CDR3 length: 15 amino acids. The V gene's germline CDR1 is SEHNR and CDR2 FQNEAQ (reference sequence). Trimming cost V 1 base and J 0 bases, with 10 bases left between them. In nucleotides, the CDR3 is TGTGCCAGCAGCTTAGACAGGACCGACTCCTACGAGCAGTACGTC. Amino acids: CASSLDRTDSYEQYV.

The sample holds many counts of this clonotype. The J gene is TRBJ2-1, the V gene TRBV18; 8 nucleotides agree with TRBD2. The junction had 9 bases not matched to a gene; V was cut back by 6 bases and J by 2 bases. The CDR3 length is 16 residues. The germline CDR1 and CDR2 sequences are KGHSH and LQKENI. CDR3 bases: TGTGCCAGCTCCCCGCCGGGCGGGGGGACCTACAATGAGCAGTTCTTC. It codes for CASSPPGGGTYNEQFF. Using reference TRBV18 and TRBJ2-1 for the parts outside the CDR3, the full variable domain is NAGVMQNPRHLVRRRGQEARLRCSPMKGHSHVYWYRQLPEEGLKFMVYLQKENIIDESGMPKERFSAEFPKEGPSILRIQQVVRGDSAAYFCASSPPGGGTYNEQFFGPGTRLTVL.

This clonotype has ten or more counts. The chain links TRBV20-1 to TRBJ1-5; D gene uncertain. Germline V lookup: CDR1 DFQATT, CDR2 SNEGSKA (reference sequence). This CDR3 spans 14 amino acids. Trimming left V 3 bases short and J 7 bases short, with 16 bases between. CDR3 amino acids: CSARSHPGGQPQHF. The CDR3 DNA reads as TGCAGTGCTAGGTCCCACCCAGGTGGGCAGCCCCAGCATTTT.

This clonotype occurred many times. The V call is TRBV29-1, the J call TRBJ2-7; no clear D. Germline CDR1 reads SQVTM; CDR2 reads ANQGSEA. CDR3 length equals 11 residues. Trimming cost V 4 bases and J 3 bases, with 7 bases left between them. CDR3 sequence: CSVGSLYEQYF. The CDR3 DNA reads TGCAGCGTTGGATCTCTCTACGAGCAGTACTTC.

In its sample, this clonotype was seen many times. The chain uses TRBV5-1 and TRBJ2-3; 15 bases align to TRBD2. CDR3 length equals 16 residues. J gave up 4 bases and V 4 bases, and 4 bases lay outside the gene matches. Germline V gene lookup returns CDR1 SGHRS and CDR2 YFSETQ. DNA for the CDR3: TGCGCCAGCAGCCCTGGACTAGCGGGGGGGGCAGATACGCAGTATTTT. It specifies CASSPGLAGGADTQYF. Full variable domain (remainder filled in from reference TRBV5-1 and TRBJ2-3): KAGVTQTPRYLIKTRGQQVTLSCSPISGHRSVSWYQQTPGQGLQFLFEYFSETQRNKGNFPGRFSGRQFSNSRSEMNVSTLELGDSALYLCASSPGLAGGADTQYFGPGTRLTVL.

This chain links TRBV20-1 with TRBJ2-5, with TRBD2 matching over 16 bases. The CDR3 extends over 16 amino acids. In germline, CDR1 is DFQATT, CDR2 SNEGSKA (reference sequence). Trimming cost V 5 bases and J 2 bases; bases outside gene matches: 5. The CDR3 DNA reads TGCAGTGCTTCACCGGGACTAGCGGGGGGGCAAGAGACCCAGTACTTC. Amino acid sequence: CSASPGLAGGQETQYF.

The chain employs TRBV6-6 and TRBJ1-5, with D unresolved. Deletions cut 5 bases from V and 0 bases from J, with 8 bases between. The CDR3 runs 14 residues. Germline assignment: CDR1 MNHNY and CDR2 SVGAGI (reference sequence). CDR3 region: CASSRMHSNQPQHF. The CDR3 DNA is TGTGCCAGCAGTAGGATGCATAGCAATCAGCCCCAGCATTTT.

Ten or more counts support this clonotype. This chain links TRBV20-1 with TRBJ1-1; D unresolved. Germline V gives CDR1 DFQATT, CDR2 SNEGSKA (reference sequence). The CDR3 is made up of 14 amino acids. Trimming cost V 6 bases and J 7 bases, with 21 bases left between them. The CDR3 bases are TGCAGTGCCCCCGGAGATTTAGGACCGTATGAAGCTTTCTTT. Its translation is CSAPGDLGPYEAFF.

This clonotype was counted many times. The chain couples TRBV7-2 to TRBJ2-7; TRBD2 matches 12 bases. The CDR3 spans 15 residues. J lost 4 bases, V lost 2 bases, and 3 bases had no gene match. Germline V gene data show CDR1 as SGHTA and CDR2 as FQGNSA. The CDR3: CASSLTSGGKYEQYF. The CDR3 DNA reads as TGTGCCAGCAGCTTAACTAGCGGGGGGAAGTACGAGCAGTACTTC.